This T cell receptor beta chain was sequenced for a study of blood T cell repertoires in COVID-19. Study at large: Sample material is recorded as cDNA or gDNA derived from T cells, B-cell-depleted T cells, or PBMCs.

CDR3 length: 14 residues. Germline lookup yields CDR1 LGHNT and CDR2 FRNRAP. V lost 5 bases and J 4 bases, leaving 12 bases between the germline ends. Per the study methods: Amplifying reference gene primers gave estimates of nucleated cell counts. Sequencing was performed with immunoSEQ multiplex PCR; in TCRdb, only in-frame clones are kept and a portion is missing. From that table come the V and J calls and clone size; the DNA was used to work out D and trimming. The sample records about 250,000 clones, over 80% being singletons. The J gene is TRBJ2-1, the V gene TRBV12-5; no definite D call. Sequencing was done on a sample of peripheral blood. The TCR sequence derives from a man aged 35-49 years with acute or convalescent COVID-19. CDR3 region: CASGPPPEYNEQFF. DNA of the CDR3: TGTGCTAGTGGTCCCCCCCCAGAATACAATGAGCAGTTCTTC.